This record looks at one TCR beta chain sequence and its context. What it binds is not known. The source of the sample is a study of T-cell memory formation after mild COVID-19. Trimming pared 4 bases from V and 4 bases from J, leaving 13 bases between. CDR1 and CDR2 (germline): LNHDA, SQIVND (reference sequence). The CDR3 runs to 14 residues. TCRdb independently ran MiXCR on the 5' RACE reads; one entry per CDR3 protein. This sample carries 450,000 to 650,000 distinct CDR3 sequences, about 20% of them seen once, and the ten largest clones take approximately 8.4%. Points from the study as a whole: Several responding clones turned up in pre-infection memory, indicating that cross-reactive memory may have taken part.

This rearrangement joins TRBV19 to TRBJ1-1; tentative D call: TRBD1 (5 bases). Material for sequencing was PBMCs or a T cell subset sorted from them (not recorded which). The receptor was isolated from an adult woman who had mild COVID-19 (a few samples of this study predate the infection). Cell type and time point are not known. For the CDR3, the DNA is TGTGCCAGTAGTAAGGAGGGGAGGGGCACTGAAGCTTTCTTT. Encoded protein: CASSKEGRGTEAFF.